The 5 T cell receptor beta chains below were found in one sample sequenced in a study of T cells in Graves' hyperthyroidism and ophthalmopathy. Using RNA transcripts as the source, TCR beta CDR3 regions were amplified. In the first-round RT-PCR of the TCR CDR3, the HTBI primer set was used. TCRdb re-called the multiplex PCR reads through MiXCR, storing one row per CDR3 protein. The sample yields 250,000 to 300,000 distinct CDR3 sequences, less than 20% seen once. Sequencing was done on a sample of blood. All receptors derive from a man in his fifties or sixties with Graves' ophthalmopathy.

V usage is TRBV20-1 and J usage is TRBJ2-7; D call uncertain. Trimming removed 6 bases from V and 7 bases from J, with 10 bases in between. The CDR3 covers 10 residues. Germline lookup yields CDR1 DFQATT and CDR2 SNEGSKA (reference sequence). CDR3 protein: CSAALREQYF. CDR3 in DNA: TGCAGTGCCGCCCTGCGGGAGCAGTACTTC.

The CDR3 reads CASNGVQGSYNEQFF. DNA for the CDR3: TGTGCCAGCAACGGTGTACAGGGGAGCTACAATGAGCAGTTCTTC. The V and J genes are TRBV28 and TRBJ2-1, with 7 nucleotides matching TRBD1. Germline V CDR1 and CDR2: MDHEN, SYDVKM. J gave up 3 bases and V 7 bases, and 9 bases lay outside the gene matches. The CDR3 runs 15 residues.

V is TRBV3-1 and J is TRBJ2-1, with 7 bases matching TRBD2. Germline lookup yields CDR1 LGHDT and CDR2 YNNKEL (reference sequence). This CDR3 is built from 18 residues. The V gene end was trimmed by 3 bases and the J gene end by 2 bases; junction bases not matched to a gene: 13. The CDR3 DNA is TGTGCCAGCAGCCAGCCCCGAGTAAGCGGGGCTCCCTACAATGAGCAGTTCTTC. Protein sequence: CASSQPRVSGAPYNEQFF.

The table lists this clonotype with many counts. The genes are TRBV2 and TRBJ1-4; D gene ambiguous. There are 13 residues in the CDR3. Trimming stripped 5 bases from V and 7 bases from J, with 11 bases between. Germline assignment: CDR1 SNHLY and CDR2 FYNNEI. CDR3 loop: CASSNGIFEKLFF. CDR3 bases: TGTGCCAGCAGTAACGGCATTTTTGAAAAACTGTTTTTT.

Many counts were recorded for this clonotype. The V gene is TRBV28, the J gene TRBJ1-5; no firm D call. The CDR3 sequence is 13 residues long. CDR1 is MDHEN, CDR2 SYDVKM, per germline. Trimming left V 2 bases short and J 6 bases short, with 8 bases between. The CDR3, as DNA: TGTGCCAGCAGTTTAAGCGGTGCTCAGCCCCAGCATTTT. It codes for CASSLSGAQPQHF.